A single sample is the source of the 10 T cell receptor beta chains below, sequenced in a study of T cell changes during pregnancy in multiple sclerosis. Repertoires were generated with immunoSEQ multiplex PCR, while TCRdb's copy carries only in-frame clones and drops some. The sample includes some 100,000 clones, approximately 94% of them seen just once. The sequencing here drew on peripheral blood, taken in the second trimester of pregnancy. The receptor set was obtained from a female donor with multiple sclerosis, enrolled in a pregnancy study.

The chain employs TRBV5-1 and TRBJ1-6; D possibly corresponds to TRBD1 (5 bases). The CDR3 has 14 residues. Germline V gene sequence: CDR1 SGHRS, CDR2 YFSETQ. The germline V and J ends were trimmed by 4 bases and 10 bases, with 15 bases remaining between them. The CDR3 DNA is TGCGCCAGCAGCCTCGGGACTACCGAATCACCCCTCCACTTT. It is translated as CASSLGTTESPLHF.

This clone has just one count. This chain links TRBV30 with TRBJ1-1; D is perhaps TRBD1 (5 bases). The CDR3 spans 15 residues. V was pared by 0 bases and J by 1 base, with 12 bases between. CDR1 and CDR2 (germline): GTSNPN, SVGIG (reference sequence). CDR3 in amino acids: CAWSVSLTGNTEAFF. The CDR3 DNA reads TGTGCCTGGAGTGTATCCTTAACAGGGAACACTGAAGCTTTCTTT. Using reference TRBV30 and TRBJ1-1 for the parts outside the CDR3, the full variable domain is SQTIHQWPATLVQPVGSPLSLECTVEGTSNPNLYWYRQAAGRGLQLLFYSVGIGQISSEVPQNLSASRPQDRQFILSSKKLLLSDSGFYLCAWSVSLTGNTEAFFGQGTRLTVV.

This clone has a single count. The gene calls are TRBV29-1 and TRBJ2-1; D gene unclear. Germline CDR1 reads SQVTM; CDR2 reads ANQGSEA. The germline V and J ends were trimmed by 7 bases and 2 bases, with 12 bases remaining between them. The CDR3 sequence is 13 residues long. Here the CDR3 DNA reads TGCAGCGGTGGCCGTTCTGCCTACAATGAGCAGTTCTTC. Translated: CSGGRSAYNEQFF.

This chain uses TRBV15 with TRBJ2-7, with no clear D. Trimming removed 0 bases from V and 3 bases from J, with 3 bases in between. Germline V gene sequence: CDR1 LNHNV, CDR2 YYDKDF (reference sequence). CDR3 size: 12 residues. The CDR3 nucleotides are TGTGCCACCAGCAGAGACTACTACGAGCAGTACTTC. This translates into CATSRDYYEQYF.

The CDR3 here is CASSFSPPGNYGYTF. DNA of the CDR3: TGTGCCAGCAGTTTTTCCCCCCCAGGGAACTATGGCTACACCTTC. V gene TRBV27 combines with J gene TRBJ1-2, with TRBD1 as a possible D gene (5 bases). The CDR3 has 15 residues. V lost 3 bases and J lost 2, with 13 bases in between. The germline CDR1 and CDR2 sequences are MNHEY and SMNVEV (reference sequence).

This chain uses TRBV23-1 with TRBJ1-2; D gene unclear. TRBV23-1 is an ORF, and what it does is uncertain. The CDR3 extends over 14 amino acids. The V end lost 7 bases, the J end lost 6 bases, and 18 bases lay between the germline ends. The CDR3 region is CASIPSGFSDGYTF. CDR3 nucleotide sequence: TGCGCCAGCATCCCTTCGGGGTTCTCGGATGGCTACACCTTC.

The chain has TRBV7-6 and TRBJ1-5; D is unresolved. CDR1 is SGHVS, CDR2 FNYEAQ, per germline. The CDR3 is 13 amino acids. The V and J ends lost 1 base and 4 bases respectively, with 5 bases between them. The CDR3 DNA sequence: TGTGCCAGCAGCTTAGAGGAGAATCAGCCCCAGCATTTT. Its translation is CASSLEENQPQHF.

J is TRBJ1-2 and V is TRBV7-8, with a possible D match to TRBD1 (5 bases). V lost 2 bases, J lost 2 bases, and 12 bases lay in between. Germline-derived CDR1 and CDR2 are SGHVS and FQNEAQ. The CDR3 spans 15 residues. The CDR3 nucleotides read TGTGCCAGCAGCTTAAGCGGGCGGACAAACTATGGCTACACCTTC. Protein: CASSLSGRTNYGYTF. The variable domain in full, completed from reference TRBV7-8 and TRBJ1-2, reads GAGVSQSPRYKVAKRGQDVALRCDPISGHVSLFWYQQALGQGPEFLTYFQNEAQLDKSGLPSDRFFAERPEGSVSTLKIQRTQQEDSAVYLCASSLSGRTNYGYTFGSGTRLTVV.

The V and J genes are TRBV28 and TRBJ2-7; 14 bases agree with TRBD2. The CDR3 covers 16 residues. Germline-derived CDR1 and CDR2 are MDHEN and SYDVKM. V trimming: 8 bases; J trimming: 6 bases; junction bases outside the gene matches: 12. CDR3 nucleotides: TGTGCCAGCGGACTCCAAGGACTAGCGGGAGGAGGCGAGCAGTACTTC. Its protein product is CASGLQGLAGGGEQYF.

V is TRBV4-2 and J is TRBJ1-2; maybe TRBD1 (5 bases). Trimming took off 0 bases at V and 2 bases at J, with 10 bases between the two ends. From germline, CDR1 is LGHNA and CDR2 YNFKEQ. The CDR3 spans 15 residues. The CDR3 loop is CASSQEGQGNYGYTF. CDR3 coding DNA: TGTGCCAGCAGCCAAGAAGGCCAGGGCAACTATGGCTACACCTTC.